The clone carrying this T cell receptor beta chain was detected many times. Its cognate antigen is unknown. All donors came from Russia, were Caucasian and healthy, and spanned ages about 6 to 100. CDR1 SGHRS and CDR2 YFSETQ come from the germline V gene. The CDR3 runs 13 residues. The ends lost 6 bases at V and 3 bases at J; junction bases unmatched: 5. These data originate in a study of blood T cells in healthy people across ages. Sample-barcoded 5' priming and a J-beta primer mix drove a second PCR of about 7 to 12 cycles. Using its own MiXCR run on the 5' RACE reads, TCRdb lists one record per CDR3 protein. The sample has just over 1 million distinct CDR3 sequences; 40% to 55% are singletons. Whole-study results and caveats: Diversity estimates from one million T cells were considered underestimates. Higher naive T cell percentage went strongly together with higher TCR beta diversity.

The chain recombines TRBV5-1 with TRBJ2-5; 7 bases match TRBD2. The clonotype originates from a woman aged 60-75 years in good health. Input material: blood. The chain's CDR3 is CASKLLAEETQYF. CDR3 coding DNA: TGCGCCAGCAAGCTTCTAGCGGAAGAGACCCAGTACTTC.